This T cell receptor (beta chain) was recovered during a study of T cells after yellow fever vaccination. On the study more broadly: In the case of low-cell-number fractions, SMART-Seq v4 Ultra Low Input was used for preparation.

This clonotype showed up just a few times. Its antigen is currently unknown. Findings and limits, study-wide: Clonotypes found in both CD4 and CD8 compartments made up a small share.

Via MiXCR, TCRdb re-called the 5' RACE reads, giving one row per CDR3 protein. Among fewer than 450,000 distinct CDR3 sequences listed, roughly 12% were seen once. V was clipped by 0 bases and J by 1 base, with 7 bases between them. The CDR3 is 14 residues long. Germline CDR1 reads SGHRS; CDR2 reads YFSETQ. Sequences were derived from PBMCs, sampled on the day of the first yellow fever vaccination. The chain recombines TRBV5-1 with TRBJ1-1; D is ambiguous. The receptor comes from a man aged 18 to 35 who received the YFV17D yellow fever vaccine. CDR3 DNA: TGCGCCAGCAGCTTGGAGTCAGAGAACACTGAAGCTTTCTTT. This encodes CASSLESENTEAFF.